The present entry profiles one T cell receptor beta chain with its context. The antigen is unknown. The sample is drawn from a study of T cells in localized non-small cell lung cancer. Study-wide findings and caveats: Longer overall survival was associated with a higher density of T cells in the blood. A single tumor region was sequenced, leaving heterogeneity possible. Appearing in adjacent lung were a median roughly 57 of the top 100 tumor clones.

CDR3 length: 14 amino acids. Germline V lookup: CDR1 SEHNR, CDR2 FQNEAQ (reference sequence). Trimming stripped 4 bases from V and 2 bases from J, with 11 bases between. The assay was immunoSEQ multiplex PCR, and TCRdb's table has in-frame clones only and misses some. The sample carries 90,000 to 95,000 clones, just over 90% recorded once. The sequenced sample was PBMCs, obtained before any cancer treatment. The chain joins TRBV7-9 to TRBJ2-5; D not certain. The TCR sequence derives from a woman between 40 and 69 years old with stage II squamous cell lung carcinoma. In nucleotides, the CDR3 is TGTGCCAGCAGCTCCTCAGGATTTCAAGAGACCCAGTACTTC. Encoded protein: CASSSSGFQETQYF. Using reference TRBV7-9 and TRBJ2-5 for the parts outside the CDR3, the full variable domain is DTGVSQNPRHKITKRGQNVTFRCDPISEHNRLYWYRQTLGQGPEFLTYFQNEAQLEKSRLLSDRFSAERPKGSFSTLEIQRTEQGDSAMYLCASSSSGFQETQYFGPGTRLLVL.